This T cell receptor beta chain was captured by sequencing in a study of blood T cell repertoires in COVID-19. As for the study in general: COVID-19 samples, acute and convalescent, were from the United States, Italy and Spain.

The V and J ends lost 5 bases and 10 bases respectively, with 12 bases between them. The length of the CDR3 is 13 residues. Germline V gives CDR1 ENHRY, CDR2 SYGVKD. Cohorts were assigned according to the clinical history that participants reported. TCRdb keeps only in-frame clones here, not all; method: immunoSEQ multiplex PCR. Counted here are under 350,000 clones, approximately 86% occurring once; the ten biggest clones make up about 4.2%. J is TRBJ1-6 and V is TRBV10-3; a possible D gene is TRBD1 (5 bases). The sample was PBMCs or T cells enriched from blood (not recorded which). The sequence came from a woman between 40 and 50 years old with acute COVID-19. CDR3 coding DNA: TGTGCCATCAGTCCAGCAGGGATATCACCCCTCCACTTT. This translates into CAISPAGISPLHF.